Below, 18 T cell receptor beta chains from the same sample are listed, as sequenced in a study of OX40 agonist ivuxolimab in advanced cancers. The protocol was immunoSEQ multiplex PCR, while the TCRdb copy is restricted to in-frame clones and leaves out a portion. The data contain fewer than 120,000 clones, approximately 89% of them singletons. The source was CD4+ or CD8+ T cells sorted from blood, collected in a trial of the OX40 agonist ivuxolimab. Every receptor here comes from an adult with an advanced solid tumor such as melanoma, head and neck, liver or kidney cancer.

The chain uses TRBV5-1 and TRBJ1-1, with a tentative D call TRBD1 (5 bases). This CDR3 is built from 16 residues. Germline assignment: CDR1 SGHRS and CDR2 YFSETQ. Trimming removed 0 bases at V and 0 bases at J, with 12 bases between. CDR3 amino acids: CASSLGGRPVNTEAFF. The CDR3 nucleotides are TGCGCCAGCAGCTTGGGGGGACGACCTGTGAACACTGAAGCTTTCTTT.

The V gene is TRBV27, the J gene TRBJ2-6; no clear D gene. Germline CDR1 and CDR2: MNHEY and SMNVEV (reference sequence). The CDR3 totals 19 residues. The germline V and J ends were trimmed by 6 bases and 0 bases, with 21 bases remaining between them. The CDR3 DNA sequence: TGTGCCAGCAGCCTAGGGCGGCGTCCTTTCGGCTCTGGGGCCAACGTCCTGACTTTC. Translated: CASSLGRRPFGSGANVLTF.

The chain couples TRBV9 to TRBJ2-3; no firm D call. V was clipped by 0 bases and J by 2 bases, with 10 bases between them. There are 15 residues in the CDR3. Germline-derived CDR1 and CDR2 are SGDLS and YYNGEE. CDR3 in DNA: TGTGCCAGCAGCGTAGGGCTATCCCTCACAGATACGCAGTATTTT. Translation gives CASSVGLSLTDTQYF.

This chain joins TRBV6-5 and TRBJ2-3; no clear D. CDR3 length: 14 residues. V shed 8 bases and J shed 1 base, with 13 bases lying between them. Germline V gene sequence: CDR1 MNHEY, CDR2 SVGAGI. The CDR3 loop reads CASHFAGGTDTQYF. CDR3 coding DNA: TGTGCCAGCCATTTCGCAGGAGGCACAGATACGCAGTATTTT.

The CDR3 nucleotides are TGTGCCAGCAGTGGGGGACTAGAAGAGACCCAGTACTTC. This codes for CASSGGLEETQYF. The chain joins TRBV4-2 to TRBJ2-5, with 8 positions matching TRBD2. Germline V gene data show CDR1 as LGHNA and CDR2 as YNFKEQ. This CDR3 spans 13 amino acids. V lost 6 bases and J lost 3; bases outside the gene matches: 3.

The rearrangement links TRBV19 to TRBJ1-1, with 9 bases aligning to TRBD1. The J segment lost 3 bases and the V segment lost 5 bases, leaving 10 bases of the junction unmatched. Germline-derived CDR1 and CDR2 are LNHDA and SQIVND (reference sequence). This CDR3 spans 16 amino acids. This CDR3 reads CASSSRTGAIHTEAFF. CDR3 in DNA: TGTGCCAGTAGTTCACGGACAGGGGCAATTCACACTGAAGCTTTCTTT.

V gene TRBV6-5 combines with J gene TRBJ1-2; D unclear. The CDR3 covers 14 residues. V was shortened by 4 bases and J by 8 bases, with 17 bases between the two germline ends. Germline V lookup: CDR1 MNHEY, CDR2 SVGAGI. The DNA of the CDR3 is TGTGCCAGCAGTTCGAGGAGGAGGGTGGAGGGCTACACCTTC. Translation: CASSSRRRVEGYTF.

J is TRBJ2-1 and V is TRBV7-2; D ambiguous. This CDR3 has 13 residues. Germline V gene sequence: CDR1 SGHTA, CDR2 FQGNSA. Deletions cut 4 bases from V and 14 bases from J, with 18 bases between. This CDR3 reads CASSSSSYHLEFF. CDR3 coding DNA: TGTGCCAGCAGCTCCTCTTCGTACCACCTCGAGTTCTTC.

To note about this clone: The junction and the germline gene differ at one end; a read error may be behind it. The J gene is TRBJ1-1, the V gene TRBV9, with D possibly being TRBD1 (5 bases). Germline V lookup: CDR1 SGDLS, CDR2 YYNGEE. This CDR3 is built from 13 residues. CDR3 residues: CTSSVVGDTEAFF. CDR3 bases: TGTACCAGCAGCGTAGTAGGGGACACTGAAGCTTTCTTT.

The chain uses TRBV2 and TRBJ2-4, with D possibly TRBD1 on 6 matching bases. This CDR3 contains 12 residues. CDR1 and CDR2 (germline): SNHLY, FYNNEI. V shed 4 bases and J shed 5 bases, with 6 bases lying between them. The CDR3 nucleotides are TGTGCCAGCAGTGCAGGGGAAAACATTCAGTACTTC. Protein sequence: CASSAGENIQYF.

The chain has TRBV6-1 and TRBJ1-1; TRBD1 might be the D (5 bases). CDR3 length: 12 amino acids. V dropped 6 bases and J dropped 11 bases, with 16 bases sitting between them. Germline V gives CDR1 MNHNS, CDR2 SASEGT. The CDR3: CASRSPGDEAFF. The CDR3 region has the DNA TGTGCCAGCAGGAGCCCTGGGGACGAGGCTTTCTTT.

This clone was found once. The chain carries TRBV5-1 and TRBJ1-4; TRBD1 aligns across 7 bases. The CDR3 contains 16 residues. Looked up from germline, CDR1 is SGHRS and CDR2 is YFSETQ. Trimming cost V 4 bases and J 4 bases; bases outside gene matches: 10. The CDR3 sequence is CASSATGDTGNEKLFF. The CDR3 coding sequence is TGCGCCAGCAGCGCCACAGGGGATACTGGTAATGAAAAACTGTTTTTT.

This chain uses TRBV18 with TRBJ2-7, with TRBD1 as a possible D gene (5 bases). Germline loops: CDR1 KGHSH, CDR2 LQKENI. Trimming pared 0 bases from V and 4 bases from J, leaving 7 bases between. The CDR3 is 13 residues long. CDR3 sequence (DNA): TGTGCCAGCTCACCACCGACAGTTTACGAGCAGTACTTC. Its protein is CASSPPTVYEQYF.

This rearrangement joins TRBV6-1 to TRBJ1-1, with D perhaps TRBD1 (5 bases). V lost 5 bases, J lost 8 bases, and 12 bases lay in between. This CDR3 has 12 amino acids. The V gene's germline CDR1 is MNHNS and CDR2 SASEGT. CDR3 nucleotides: TGTGCCAGCAGTTTTGGGGGAGGAGAAGCTTTCTTT. The encoded protein is CASSFGGGEAFF.

The chain is built from TRBV19 and TRBJ2-7; D is uncertain. This CDR3 region has 14 residues. Trimming took 2 bases from V and 1 from J, leaving 9 bases between them. Germline CDR1 is LNHDA and CDR2 is SQIVND (reference sequence). The CDR3 sequence is CASSIRSSSYEQYF. In DNA, the CDR3 is TGTGCCAGTAGTATAAGGAGCAGTTCCTACGAGCAGTACTTC.

This chain uses TRBV4-1 with TRBJ1-2; D is uncertain. Per germline, CDR1 MGHRA and CDR2 YSYEKL. This CDR3 spans 19 amino acids. The ends were cut back, 1 base at V and 4 bases at J, with 25 bases in the middle. This CDR3 reads CASSQGSGQAGVGPYGYTF. The CDR3 nucleotides read TGCGCCAGCAGCCAAGGGAGCGGGCAAGCTGGGGTTGGTCCCTATGGCTACACCTTC.

The chain is built from TRBV15 and TRBJ2-2; 7 nucleotides line up with TRBD1. This CDR3 comprises 14 residues. Looked up from germline, CDR1 is LNHNV and CDR2 is YYDKDF (reference sequence). Trimming cost V 1 base and J 7 bases; bases outside gene matches: 3. The CDR3 sequence: CATSRVGGIGELFF. The CDR3 DNA reads as TGTGCCACCAGCAGAGTAGGGGGCATCGGGGAGCTGTTTTTT.

This chain links TRBV9 with TRBJ2-7; perhaps TRBD2 as D (6 bases). CDR3 length equals 14 residues. V was clipped by 0 bases and J by 3 bases, with 10 bases between them. Germline CDR1 is SGDLS and CDR2 is YYNGEE. Here the CDR3 reads CASSVGGNDYEQYF. CDR3 DNA sequence: TGTGCCAGCAGCGTAGGCGGGAATGACTACGAGCAGTACTTC.